One T cell receptor beta chain is described in this entry. Its target is unknown. The data were obtained in a study of T cell responses to AZD1222 COVID-19 vaccine. Study-level findings and limits: Just a handful of people given AZD1222 tested seropositive at baseline. Spike-specific TCRs gained breadth and depth after people received two AZD1222 doses.

Produced via immunoSEQ multiplex PCR; TCRdb's table is partial and in-frame only. The table lists over 120,000 clones. The germline CDR1 and CDR2 sequences are LNHDA and SQIVND (reference sequence). The CDR3 runs 20 residues. J gave up 0 bases and V 1 base, and 9 bases lay outside the gene matches. The V and J genes are TRBV19 and TRBJ2-1, with 13 bases fitting TRBD2. Sequenced material: peripheral blood. The receptor comes from an adult in good health. The CDR3 spells CASSIGRTSGGQTSYNEQFF. The CDR3 DNA reads TGTGCCAGTAGTATAGGACGGACTAGCGGGGGCCAAACCTCCTACAATGAGCAGTTCTTC.